This T cell receptor beta chain emerged from a study of T cells in Graves' hyperthyroidism and ophthalmopathy. Study-level findings and limits: Also found in blood were most expanded thyroid clonotypes above 0.001. A model built on 13 V-J features separated ophthalmopathy from stable hyperthyroidism.

CDR1 is LGHDT and CDR2 is YNNKEL in the germline V gene (reference sequence). The CDR3 totals 14 residues. Trimming stripped 0 bases from V and 4 bases from J, with 9 bases between. Concerning this clonotype itself: Its antigen is currently unknown.

RNA transcripts provided the source from which TCR beta CDR3 regions were amplified. The primer set for the first-round RT-PCR of the TCR CDR3 was HTBI. MiXCR was run by TCRdb on the multiplex PCR reads, yielding one entry per CDR3 protein. The sample carries approximately 520,000 distinct CDR3 sequences, roughly 20% recorded once. Diagnoses used clinical symptoms, serum thyroxine and TRAb, thyroid ultrasound and orbital computed tomography. The TCR comes from a man in his late teens or twenties with Graves' hyperthyroidism. V is TRBV3-1 and J is TRBJ1-2; no firm D call. Source material: blood. Written as DNA, the CDR3 is TGTGCCAGCAGCCAAGAAGGAGGGCTCTATGGCTACACCTTC. Translated: CASSQEGGLYGYTF. The full variable domain, with the rest looked up from reference TRBV3-1 and TRBJ1-2, is DTAVSQTPKYLVTQMGNDKSIKCEQNLGHDTMYWYKQDSKKFLKIMFSYNNKELIINETVPNRFSPKSPDKAHLNLHINSLELGDSAVYFCASSQEGGLYGYTFGSGTRLTVV.